This entry lists 3 T cell receptor beta chains sequenced from one sample in a study of cytomegalovirus exposure and HLA in healthy donors. Libraries were prepared by immunoSEQ multiplex PCR; TCRdb keeps only in-frame clonotypes and omits some of them. In the table there are about 330,000 clones, roughly 85% of which are singletons. Input material: PBMCs. These receptors originate from a woman younger than 30 in good health and CMV-seronegative.

The chain couples TRBV28 to TRBJ2-7; D is undetermined. Germline V gives CDR1 MDHEN, CDR2 SYDVKM. V was pared by 3 bases and J by 0 bases, with 9 bases between. The CDR3 runs 14 residues. DNA of the CDR3: TGTGCCAGCAGTTTGGAAGTAGCCTCCTACGAGCAGTACTTC. It yields the protein CASSLEVASYEQYF.

In regard to this clone: One end of the junction fails to match germline, which may point to a read error. The J gene is TRBJ1-1, the V gene TRBV27; no clear D. The CDR3 extends over 15 amino acids. Germline values: CDR1 MNHEY, CDR2 SMNVEV (reference sequence). The CDR3 spells CASSTVTSGNPEAFF. CDR3 bases: TGTGCCAGCAGCACCGTCACCTCGGGGAACCCTGAAGCTTTCTTT.

A single count supports this clone. J is TRBJ1-4 and V is TRBV27, with D possibly TRBD1 on 5 matching bases. V was pared by 2 bases and J by 7 bases, with 11 bases between. Germline loops: CDR1 MNHEY, CDR2 SMNVEV (reference sequence). The length of the CDR3 is 14 residues. The CDR3: CASSLGAHTEKLFF. Here the CDR3 DNA reads TGTGCCAGCAGTTTAGGGGCCCATACTGAAAAACTGTTTTTT. Filled out from reference TRBV27 and TRBJ1-4, the complete variable domain reads EAQVTQNPRYLITVTGKKLTVTCSQNMNHEYMSWYRQDPGLGLRQIYYSMNVEVTDKGDVPEGYKVSRKEKRNFPLILESPSPNQTSLYFCASSLGAHTEKLFFGSGTQLSVL.